This TCR beta chain comes out of a study of blood T cell repertoires in COVID-19. Looking at the study overall: Whether acute or convalescent, the COVID-19 samples came from the United States, Italy and Spain.

This CDR3 contains 17 residues. Per the germline V gene, CDR1 is SGHRS and CDR2 is YFSETQ. Trimming cost V 4 bases and J 0 bases, with 18 bases left between them. In the authors' workflow: Counts of nucleated cells, estimated from reference gene primer amplification, were obtained. The method was immunoSEQ multiplex PCR; TCRdb's version includes in-frame clones alone and lacks a portion of them. Clone size and the V and J calls come from that table; the DNA yielded D and trimming. The sample contains roughly 84,000 clones, 80% of which appear only once. V gene TRBV5-1 combines with J gene TRBJ2-3; D perhaps matches TRBD1 (5 bases). The receptor was isolated from a woman in her thirties or forties with active or convalescent COVID-19. Specimen: peripheral blood. The CDR3: CASSQIRQTDSTDTQYF. In DNA, the CDR3 is TGCGCCAGCAGCCAGATCCGACAGACAGATAGCACAGATACGCAGTATTTT.